These 22 T cell receptor beta chains came from one sample sequenced in a study of blood T cell repertoires in COVID-19. The table came from immunoSEQ multiplex PCR; TCRdb's copy has only in-frame clones and leaves some out. The sample has approximately 120,000 clones, roughly 76% seen once. The specimen was peripheral blood. The receptors were sampled from a human donor in a cohort sampled during active COVID-19.

The chain carries TRBV19 and TRBJ1-5, with D tentatively TRBD1 (6 bases). V lost 10 bases, J lost 2 bases, and 9 bases lay in between. The germline V gene has CDR1 LNHDA and CDR2 SQIVND (reference sequence). CDR3 length equals 12 residues. The CDR3 here is CATRTGNQPQHF. CDR3 DNA sequence: TGTGCCACCAGGACAGGCAATCAGCCCCAGCATTTT.

The chain carries TRBV7-2 and TRBJ1-1; TRBD1 aligns across 11 bases. The V and J ends lost 5 bases and 1 base, in that order; junction bases with no gene match: 6. This CDR3 spans 16 amino acids. Germline lookup yields CDR1 SGHTA and CDR2 FQGNSA. Here the CDR3 DNA reads TGTGCCAGCAGCCAGAGGACAGGGGGCTGGAACACTGAAGCTTTCTTT. Amino acid sequence: CASSQRTGGWNTEAFF.

This clone has a handful of counts. The CDR3 region has the DNA TGTGCCAGCAGTTTCCGGGAGGGCGATACGCAGTATTTT. It codes for CASSFREGDTQYF. The rearrangement links TRBV27 to TRBJ2-3, with 8 bases fitting TRBD2. V was pared by 3 bases and J by 6 bases, with 2 bases of the junction left unmatched. The CDR3 loop spans 13 amino acids. Germline assignment: CDR1 MNHEY and CDR2 SMNVEV (reference sequence).

This clone was seen a few times. The chain employs TRBV5-1 and TRBJ2-7, with 8 nucleotides matching TRBD1. Germline assignment: CDR1 SGHRS and CDR2 YFSETQ. CDR3 length: 15 amino acids. V lost 1 base and J lost 2; bases outside the gene matches: 5. As DNA, the CDR3 is TGCGCCAGCAGCTTGTTGACAGGGGCTCCCTACGAGCAGTACTTC. Translation: CASSLLTGAPYEQYF.

This chain links TRBV7-2 with TRBJ2-7; TRBD2 matches at 10 bases. The CDR3 runs 15 residues. The V and J ends lost 2 bases and 6 bases, in that order; junction bases with no gene match: 7. Germline V gene sequence: CDR1 SGHTA, CDR2 FQGNSA. CDR3 sequence: CASSLTLAGSLEQYF. The CDR3 nucleotides read TGTGCCAGCAGCTTAACACTAGCGGGATCCCTCGAGCAGTACTTC.

The V and J genes are TRBV24-1 and TRBJ1-1; a weak D match, TRBD1 (5 bases). Looked up from germline, CDR1 is KGHDR and CDR2 is SFDVKD. This CDR3 is built from 13 residues. Trimming took 6 bases from V and 6 from J, leaving 13 bases between them. CDR3 coding DNA: TGTGCCACCAGTCCCGGGGGTTTTTCTGAAGCTTTCTTT. It encodes CATSPGGFSEAFF.

J is TRBJ1-2 and V is TRBV14; 7 bases fit TRBD1. V gave up 0 bases and J gave up 14 bases; unmatched junction bases: 12. The CDR3 has 14 amino acids. Germline V CDR1 and CDR2: SGHDN, FVKESK. The CDR3 here is CASSQDLTGTVSTF. The DNA of the CDR3 is TGTGCCAGCAGCCAAGATCTGACAGGGACAGTTTCTACCTTC.

This clone was detected only a few times. The gene calls are TRBV3-1 (or the pseudogene TRBV3-2) and TRBJ2-1, with TRBD2 as a possible D gene (6 bases). The CDR3 is made up of 14 amino acids. Trimming cost V 4 bases and J 7 bases, with 14 bases left between them. Germline values: CDR1 LGHDT, CDR2 YNNKEL (reference sequence). The CDR3 protein is CASSLGGSVNEQFF. CDR3 nucleotides: TGTGCCAGCAGCCTCGGGGGTAGCGTGAATGAGCAGTTCTTC.

The V and J genes are TRBV7-2 and TRBJ1-2, with 7 bases lining up with TRBD1. CDR1 and CDR2 from the germline V gene are SGHTA and FQGNSA. The CDR3 runs 15 residues. The junction had 7 bases not matched to a gene; V was cut back by 4 bases and J by 2 bases. CDR3 coding DNA: TGTGCCAGCAGCTCACAGGGGACCCCGAACTATGGCTACACCTTC. As protein: CASSSQGTPNYGYTF.

The rearrangement links TRBV11-2 to TRBJ2-1; 7 nucleotides line up with TRBD2. Germline lookup yields CDR1 SGHAT and CDR2 FQNNGV. Unmatched junction bases numbered 16, after V lost 4 bases and J lost 4 bases. The CDR3 has 18 residues. In DNA, the CDR3 is TGTGCCAGCAGCTCCTACTCAAGCGGGAAAGAGACGTACAATGAGCAGTTCTTC. It is translated as CASSSYSSGKETYNEQFF.

The chain is built from TRBV5-1 and TRBJ2-7, with 8 nucleotides matching TRBD2. The V and J ends lost 0 bases and 3 bases, in that order; junction bases with no gene match: 5. Germline values: CDR1 SGHRS, CDR2 YFSETQ. The CDR3 consists of 15 residues. CDR3 sequence (DNA): TGCGCCAGCAGCTTGGCCGGGGGGGAAGTCTACGAGCAGTACTTC. This codes for CASSLAGGEVYEQYF.

CDR3 in amino acids: CAWSTAGDGANVLTF. CDR3 bases: TGTGCCTGGAGTACCGCAGGGGATGGGGCCAACGTCCTGACTTTC. The chain carries TRBV30 and TRBJ2-6; tentatively, D is TRBD1 (6 bases). Germline CDR1 GTSNPN, CDR2 SVGIG (reference sequence). The CDR3 is 15 residues long. The V gene lost 2 bases and the J gene lost 3 bases, with 11 bases spanning the gap.

J is TRBJ1-4 and V is TRBV7-9, with TRBD1 matching over 10 bases. V dropped 4 bases and J dropped 6; count of bases not matched to a gene: 8. Germline CDR1 SEHNR, CDR2 FQNEAQ (reference sequence). CDR3 length equals 16 residues. The CDR3 DNA sequence: TGTGCCAGCAGCTGGGGGACAGGGGAAGCGGATGAAAAACTGTTTTTT. This translates into CASSWGTGEADEKLFF.

This chain links TRBV19 with TRBJ1-2; D unresolved. The germline V gene has CDR1 LNHDA and CDR2 SQIVND (reference sequence). The CDR3 length is 12 residues. V was trimmed by 6 bases and J by 3 bases, leaving 8 bases between them. The CDR3 coding sequence is TGTGCCAGTAGATTCTCAGACTATGGCTACACCTTC. Its translation: CASRFSDYGYTF.

The J gene is TRBJ2-5, the V gene TRBV18, with a possible D match to TRBD2 (5 bases). V lost 3 bases to trimming and J lost 1 base, with 9 bases between them. The V gene's germline CDR1 is KGHSH and CDR2 LQKENI. The CDR3 is 14 amino acids. CDR3 sequence (DNA): TGTGCCAGCTCACCCCGGGGAGTCCAAGAGACCCAGTACTTC. Translating gives CASSPRGVQETQYF.

The gene calls are TRBV3-1 (or the pseudogene TRBV3-2) and TRBJ2-3; 13 bases line up with TRBD2. The CDR3 contains 19 residues. The V gene end was trimmed by 5 bases and the J gene end by 2 bases; junction bases not matched to a gene: 13. Germline CDR1 is LGHDT and CDR2 is YNNKEL (reference sequence). The CDR3 coding sequence is TGTGCCAGCAGCTCAAAATGGACTAGCGGGGGACCCCCCACAGATACGCAGTATTTT. Its translation: CASSSKWTSGGPPTDTQYF.

The genes are TRBV12-5 and TRBJ2-1; a possible D gene is TRBD1 (5 bases). V lost 1 base to trimming and J lost 8 bases, with 12 bases between them. CDR1 and CDR2 (germline): LGHNT, FRNRAP. CDR3 size: 14 residues. The chain's CDR3 is CASGLAQGVDEQFF. DNA for the CDR3: TGTGCTAGTGGTTTGGCACAAGGGGTGGATGAGCAGTTCTTC. Using reference TRBV12-5 and TRBJ2-1 for the parts outside the CDR3, the full variable domain is DARVTQTPRHKVTEMGQEVTMRCQPILGHNTVFWYRQTMMQGLELLAYFRNRAPLDDSGMPKDRFSAEMPDATLATLKIQPSEPRDSAVYFCASGLAQGVDEQFFGPGTRLTVL.

The chain is built from TRBV9 and TRBJ1-2; 9 bases agree with TRBD1. Trimming took 4 bases from V and 8 from J; bases not matched to a gene: 12. The CDR3 sequence is 15 residues long. Germline V lookup: CDR1 SGDLS, CDR2 YYNGEE. The CDR3 protein is CASSFRQGVFMGYTF. The CDR3 DNA sequence: TGTGCCAGCAGCTTCAGACAGGGGGTATTTATGGGCTACACCTTC.

This chain joins TRBV6-2 or TRBV6-3 and TRBJ2-7, with a weak D call TRBD1 (6 bases). CDR1 and CDR2 (germline): MNHEY, SVGEGT. The CDR3 length is 15 residues. The V and J ends lost 5 bases and 2 bases respectively, with 16 bases between them. CDR3 sequence (DNA): TGTGCCAGCAGTACCCTGACAGGTCCCCCCTACGAGCAGTACTTC. This encodes CASSTLTGPPYEQYF.

This clone was picked up a small number of times. This chain links TRBV24-1 with TRBJ2-1; D is undetermined. This CDR3 has 12 amino acids. Trimming stripped 0 bases from V and 12 bases from J, with 8 bases between. Germline V gene sequence: CDR1 KGHDR, CDR2 SFDVKD. The CDR3 reads CATSDLVGSQFF. DNA of the CDR3: TGTGCCACCAGTGATTTGGTCGGGTCGCAGTTCTTC.

V and J are TRBV21-1 and TRBJ1-1; TRBD1, the table's D call, lacks a check against the DNA. TRBV21-1 is given as a pseudogene. The CDR3 is 18 residues long. The CDR3: CASSDPKCTGNMNTEAFF. The CDR3 nucleotides are TGTGCCAGCAGCGACCCGAAATGCACAGGGAACATGAACACTGAAGCTTTCTTT.

This sequence joins TRBV29-1 and TRBJ2-2, with TRBD1 matching 10 bases. The germline V gene has CDR1 SQVTM and CDR2 ANQGSEA. Losses at the gene ends were 5 bases for V and 1 base for J; bases not matched to a gene: 4. The CDR3 consists of 15 residues. The CDR3 loop reads CSVKRTGGNTGELFF. The CDR3 region has the DNA TGCAGCGTTAAACGGACAGGGGGGAACACCGGGGAGCTGTTTTTT.